Listed here is a single T cell receptor beta chain. What it binds is not known. The data originate from a study of T cell responses to AZD1222 COVID-19 vaccine. Across the study: Analysis merged second doses at about 4 or about 12 weeks. The study, taken as a whole, reports: Only a handful of AZD1222 recipients were seropositive at baseline. Clonal diversity was possibly underestimated; the donors were predominantly white British and more often female. No day 14 peak samples; only post-peak repertoires were characterized.

Germline CDR1 reads SGHDT; CDR2 reads YYEEEE. The CDR3 spans 15 residues. The V segment lost 5 bases and the J segment 4 bases; nucleotides outside the gene matches: 7. The repertoire was sequenced with immunoSEQ multiplex PCR; TCRdb's copy has only in-frame clones and lacks some. This table has 100,000 to 150,000 clones, about 90% appearing once. V gene TRBV5-6 combines with J gene TRBJ2-2, with TRBD1 matching 8 bases. The TCR was taken from an adult in good health. The sequencing used peripheral blood, collected on day 0 of AZD1222 vaccination. For the CDR3, the DNA is TGTGCCAGCAGTAATGGACAGGGTGTCACCGGGGAGCTGTTTTTT. It codes for CASSNGQGVTGELFF.